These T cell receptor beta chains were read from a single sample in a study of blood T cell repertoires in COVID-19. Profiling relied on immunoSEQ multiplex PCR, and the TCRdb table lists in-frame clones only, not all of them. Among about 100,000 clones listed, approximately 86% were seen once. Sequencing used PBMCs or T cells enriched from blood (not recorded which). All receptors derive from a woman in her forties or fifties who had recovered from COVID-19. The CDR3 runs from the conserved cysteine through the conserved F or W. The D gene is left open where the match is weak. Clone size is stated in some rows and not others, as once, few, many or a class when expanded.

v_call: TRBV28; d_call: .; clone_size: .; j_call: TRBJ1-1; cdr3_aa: CASSFRVSTEAFF; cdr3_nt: TGTGCCAGCAGTTTCAGGGTAAGCACTGAAGCTTTCTTT
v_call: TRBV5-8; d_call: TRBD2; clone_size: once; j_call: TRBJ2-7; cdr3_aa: CASSPRRGDLYEQYF; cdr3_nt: TGTGCCAGCAGCCCCCGGCGGGGGGACCTATACGAGCAGTACTTC
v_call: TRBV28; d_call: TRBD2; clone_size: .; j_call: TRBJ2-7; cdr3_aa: CASSFGEGPDYEQYF; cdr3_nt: TGTGCCAGCAGTTTTGGGGAGGGCCCTGACTACGAGCAGTACTTC
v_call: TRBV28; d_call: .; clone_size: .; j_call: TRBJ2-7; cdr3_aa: CASMDRNEQYF; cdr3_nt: TGTGCCAGCATGGACAGAAACGAGCAGTACTTC
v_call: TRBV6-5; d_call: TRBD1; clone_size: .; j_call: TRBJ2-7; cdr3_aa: CASRKGQGLFYEQYF; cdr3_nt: TGTGCCAGCAGAAAGGGACAGGGGCTCTTCTACGAGCAGTACTTC
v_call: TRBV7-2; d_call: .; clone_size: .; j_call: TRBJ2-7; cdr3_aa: CASSLVLQGEQYF; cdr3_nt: TGTGCCAGCAGCTTAGTATTGCAGGGCGAGCAGTACTTC
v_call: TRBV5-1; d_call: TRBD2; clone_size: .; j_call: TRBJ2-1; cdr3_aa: CASSLAGGTSGEASSYNEQFF; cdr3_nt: TGCGCCAGCAGCTTGGCCGGAGGGACTAGCGGGGAAGCAAGCTCCTACAATGAGCAGTTCTTC
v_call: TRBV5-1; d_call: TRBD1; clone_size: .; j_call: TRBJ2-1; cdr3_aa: CASSIPTGGSSYNEQFF; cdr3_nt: TGCGCCAGCAGCATACCGACAGGGGGAAGCTCCTACAATGAGCAGTTCTTC
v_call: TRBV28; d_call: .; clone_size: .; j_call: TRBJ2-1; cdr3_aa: CASSLPAGGEQFF; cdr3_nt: TGTGCCAGCAGTCTACCTGCCGGAGGGGAGCAGTTCTTC
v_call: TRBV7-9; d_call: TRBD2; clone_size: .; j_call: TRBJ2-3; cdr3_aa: CASSLRLGLAGASTDTQYF; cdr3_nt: TGTGCCAGCAGCTTAAGGTTGGGACTAGCGGGGGCTAGCACAGATACGCAGTATTTT
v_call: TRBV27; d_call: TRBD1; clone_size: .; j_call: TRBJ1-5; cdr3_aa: CASSPGQGDQPQHF; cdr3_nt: TGTGCCAGCAGTCCGGGACAGGGGGATCAGCCCCAGCATTTT
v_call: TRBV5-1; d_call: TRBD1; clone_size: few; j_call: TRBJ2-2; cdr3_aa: CASSRDRQNTGELFF; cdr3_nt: TGCGCCAGCAGTCGGGACAGGCAAAACACCGGGGAGCTGTTTTTT
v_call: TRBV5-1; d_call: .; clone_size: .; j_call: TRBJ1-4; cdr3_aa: CASSLPEPRRGNEKLFF; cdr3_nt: TGCGCCAGCAGCCTCCCCGAACCCCGGAGGGGTAATGAAAAACTGTTTTTT
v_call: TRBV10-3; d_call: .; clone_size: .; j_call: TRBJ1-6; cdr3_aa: CAISESSRRGDNSPLHF; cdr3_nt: TGTGCCATCAGTGAGTCGTCGAGAAGGGGCGATAATTCACCCCTCCACTTT
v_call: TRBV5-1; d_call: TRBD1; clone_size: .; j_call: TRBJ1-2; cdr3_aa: CASSLGTGGPSNYGYTF; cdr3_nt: TGCGCCAGCAGCTTAGGGACAGGGGGCCCGTCTAACTATGGCTACACCTTC
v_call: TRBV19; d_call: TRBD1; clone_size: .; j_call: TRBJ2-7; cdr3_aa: CASRSGQGVHEQYF; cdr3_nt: TGTGCCAGTAGGTCGGGACAGGGCGTCCACGAGCAGTACTTC
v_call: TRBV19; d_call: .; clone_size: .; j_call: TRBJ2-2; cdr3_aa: CASSLTGSNGELFF; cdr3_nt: TGTGCCAGTAGTTTAACGGGTTCGAACGGGGAGCTGTTTTTT
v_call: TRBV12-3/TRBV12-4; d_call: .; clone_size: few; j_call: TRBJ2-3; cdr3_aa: CASSLTSSTQYF; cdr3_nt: TGTGCCAGCAGTCTGACTAGTAGTACGCAGTATTTT
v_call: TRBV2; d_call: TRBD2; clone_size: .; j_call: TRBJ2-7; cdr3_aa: CASRTSGSSEQYF; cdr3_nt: TGTGCCAGTCGGACTAGCGGGAGTAGTGAGCAGTACTTC
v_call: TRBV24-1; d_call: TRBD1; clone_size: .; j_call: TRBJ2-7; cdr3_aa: CATSQTGSEQYF; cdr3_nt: TGTGCCACCAGTCAGACAGGGAGCGAGCAGTACTTC
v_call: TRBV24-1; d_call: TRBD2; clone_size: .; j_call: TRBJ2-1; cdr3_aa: CATSDLIAGAGWNEQFF; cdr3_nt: TGTGCCACCAGTGATTTGATAGCGGGAGCGGGTTGGAATGAGCAGTTCTTC
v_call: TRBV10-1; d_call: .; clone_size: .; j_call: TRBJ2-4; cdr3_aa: CASSDGALAKNIQYF; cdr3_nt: TGCGCCAGCAGTGATGGGGCCTTGGCCAAAAACATTCAGTACTTC
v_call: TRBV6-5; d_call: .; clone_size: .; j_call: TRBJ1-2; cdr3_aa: CASSYGVPPSYGYTF; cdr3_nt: TGTGCCAGCAGTTACGGAGTCCCACCATCCTATGGCTACACCTTC
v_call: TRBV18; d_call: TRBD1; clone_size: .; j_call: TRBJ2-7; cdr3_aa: CASSPRDSAEQYF; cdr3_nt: TGTGCCAGCTCACCCCGGGACAGTGCCGAGCAGTACTTC
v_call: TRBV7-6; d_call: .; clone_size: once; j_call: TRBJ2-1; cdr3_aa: CASSSTPPGEYNEQFF; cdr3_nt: TGTGCCAGCAGCTCTACCCCGCCGGGGGAATACAATGAGCAGTTCTTC
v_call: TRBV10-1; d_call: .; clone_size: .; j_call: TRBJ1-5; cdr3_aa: CASSESSDQPQHF; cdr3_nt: TGCGCCAGCAGTGAGTCGTCGGATCAGCCCCAGCATTTT
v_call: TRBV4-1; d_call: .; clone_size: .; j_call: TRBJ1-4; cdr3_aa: CASSQVRQGIEKLFF; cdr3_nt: TGCGCCAGCAGCCAAGTGAGGCAGGGGATTGAAAAACTGTTTTTT
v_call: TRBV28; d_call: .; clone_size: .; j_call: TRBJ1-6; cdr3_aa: CASSLRSHRMLGSPLHF; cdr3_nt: TGTGCCAGCAGTTTACGTTCCCACAGAATGCTTGGTTCACCCCTCCACTTT
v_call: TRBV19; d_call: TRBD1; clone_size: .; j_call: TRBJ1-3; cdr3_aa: CASSIPGQGTGNTIYF; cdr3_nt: TGTGCCAGTAGTATTCCGGGACAGGGAACTGGAAACACCATATATTTT
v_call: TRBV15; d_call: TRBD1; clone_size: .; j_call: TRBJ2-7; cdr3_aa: CATSPGQGIYEQYF; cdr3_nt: TGTGCCACCAGCCCCGGACAGGGGATCTACGAGCAGTACTTC
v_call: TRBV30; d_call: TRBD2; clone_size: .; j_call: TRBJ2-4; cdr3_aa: CAWRDRGGLAGGPGAKNIQYF; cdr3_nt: TGTGCCTGGAGAGACAGGGGAGGACTAGCGGGAGGGCCGGGGGCCAAAAACATTCAGTACTTC
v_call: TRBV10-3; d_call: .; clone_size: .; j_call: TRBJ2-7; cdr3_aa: CAFQTVSYEQYF; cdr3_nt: TGTGCCTTTCAGACTGTATCTTACGAGCAGTACTTC
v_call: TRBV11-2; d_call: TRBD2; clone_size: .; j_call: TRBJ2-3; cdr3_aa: CASSLAGGSDTQYF; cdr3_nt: TGTGCCAGCAGCCTAGCGGGGGGGAGTGATACGCAGTATTTT
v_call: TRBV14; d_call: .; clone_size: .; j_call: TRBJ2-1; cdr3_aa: CASSPGYNEQFF; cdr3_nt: TGTGCCAGCAGCCCCGGTTACAATGAGCAGTTCTTC
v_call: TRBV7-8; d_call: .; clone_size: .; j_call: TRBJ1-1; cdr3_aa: CASSLSRATEAFF; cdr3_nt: TGTGCCAGCAGCTTAAGCAGGGCCACTGAAGCTTTCTTT
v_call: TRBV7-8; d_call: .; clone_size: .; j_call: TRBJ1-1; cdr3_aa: CASSLGAGRTEAFF; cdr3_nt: TGTGCCAGCAGCTTGGGCGCGGGGCGGACTGAAGCTTTCTTT
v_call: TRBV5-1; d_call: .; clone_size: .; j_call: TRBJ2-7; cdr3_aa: CARGAGGTGEQYF; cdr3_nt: TGCGCCCGCGGGGCAGGGGGTACGGGGGAGCAGTACTTC
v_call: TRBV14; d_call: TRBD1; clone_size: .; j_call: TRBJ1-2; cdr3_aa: CASSPRDRGDYGYTF; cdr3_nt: TGTGCCAGCAGCCCGAGGGACAGGGGTGACTATGGCTACACCTTC
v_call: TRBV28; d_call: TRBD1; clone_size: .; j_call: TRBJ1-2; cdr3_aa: CASSLSLTGGGYTF; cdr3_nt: TGTGCCAGCAGTTTGAGTCTGACAGGGGGTGGCTACACCTTC
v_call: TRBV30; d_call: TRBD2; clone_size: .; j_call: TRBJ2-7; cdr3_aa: CAWSPRLAGLYEQYF; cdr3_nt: TGTGCCTGGAGTCCGCGACTAGCGGGACTCTACGAGCAGTACTTC